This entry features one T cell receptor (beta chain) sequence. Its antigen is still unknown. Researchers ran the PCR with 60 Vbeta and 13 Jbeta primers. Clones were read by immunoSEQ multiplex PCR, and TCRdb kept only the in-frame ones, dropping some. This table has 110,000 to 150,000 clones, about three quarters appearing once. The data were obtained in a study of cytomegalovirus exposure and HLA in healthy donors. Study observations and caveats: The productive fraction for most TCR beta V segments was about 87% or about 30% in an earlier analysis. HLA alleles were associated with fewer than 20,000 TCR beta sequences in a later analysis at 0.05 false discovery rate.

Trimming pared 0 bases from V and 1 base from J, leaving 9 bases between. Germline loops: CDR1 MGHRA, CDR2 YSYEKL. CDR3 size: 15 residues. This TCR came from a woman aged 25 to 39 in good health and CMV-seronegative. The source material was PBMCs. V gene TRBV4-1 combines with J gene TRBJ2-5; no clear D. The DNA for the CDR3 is TGCGCCAGCAGCCAAGAGGGCTTGATCCAAGAGACCCAGTACTTC. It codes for CASSQEGLIQETQYF.